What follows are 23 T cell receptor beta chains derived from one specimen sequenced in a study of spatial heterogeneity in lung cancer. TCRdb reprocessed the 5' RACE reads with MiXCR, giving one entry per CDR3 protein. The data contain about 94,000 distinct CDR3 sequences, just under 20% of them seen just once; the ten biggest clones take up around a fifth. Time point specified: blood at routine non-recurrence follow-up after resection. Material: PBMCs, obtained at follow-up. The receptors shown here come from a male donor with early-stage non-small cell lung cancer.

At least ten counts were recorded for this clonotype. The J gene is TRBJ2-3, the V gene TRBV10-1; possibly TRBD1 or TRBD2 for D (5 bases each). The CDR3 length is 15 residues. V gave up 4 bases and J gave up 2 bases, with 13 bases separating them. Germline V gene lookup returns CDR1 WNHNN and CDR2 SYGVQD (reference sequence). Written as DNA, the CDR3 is TGCGCCAGCAGTGGAGCAGGGAGCCCCACAGATACGCAGTATTTT. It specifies CASSGAGSPTDTQYF.

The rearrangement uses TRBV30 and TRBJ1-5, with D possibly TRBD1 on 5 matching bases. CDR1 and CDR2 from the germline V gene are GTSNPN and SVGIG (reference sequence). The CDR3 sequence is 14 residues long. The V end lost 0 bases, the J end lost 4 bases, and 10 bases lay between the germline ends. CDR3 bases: TGTGCCTGGAGTGTAACGGAGGGGAATCAGCCCCAGCATTTT. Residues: CAWSVTEGNQPQHF.

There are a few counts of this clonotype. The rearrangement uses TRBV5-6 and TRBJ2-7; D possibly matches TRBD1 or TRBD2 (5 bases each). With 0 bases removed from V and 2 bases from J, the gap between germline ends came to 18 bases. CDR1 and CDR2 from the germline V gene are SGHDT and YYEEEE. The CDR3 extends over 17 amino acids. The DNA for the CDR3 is TGTGCCAGCAGCTTGGCCGGGACGGGAAGAAAGACCTACGAGCAGTACGTC. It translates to CASSLAGTGRKTYEQYV.

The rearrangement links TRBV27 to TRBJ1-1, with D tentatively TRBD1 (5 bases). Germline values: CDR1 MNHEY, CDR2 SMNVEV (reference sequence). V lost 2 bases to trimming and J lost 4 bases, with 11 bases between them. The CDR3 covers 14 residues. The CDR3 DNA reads TGTGCCAGCAGTTTAAAAGCTGGGGGCACTGAAGCTTTCTTT. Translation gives CASSLKAGGTEAFF.

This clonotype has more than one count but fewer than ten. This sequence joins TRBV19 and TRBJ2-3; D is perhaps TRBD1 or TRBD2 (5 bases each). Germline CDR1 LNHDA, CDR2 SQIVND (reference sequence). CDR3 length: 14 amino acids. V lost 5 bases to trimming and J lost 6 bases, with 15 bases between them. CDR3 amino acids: CASSPTPGSDTQYF. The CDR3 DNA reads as TGTGCCAGTAGTCCTACCCCAGGGAGCGATACGCAGTATTTT.

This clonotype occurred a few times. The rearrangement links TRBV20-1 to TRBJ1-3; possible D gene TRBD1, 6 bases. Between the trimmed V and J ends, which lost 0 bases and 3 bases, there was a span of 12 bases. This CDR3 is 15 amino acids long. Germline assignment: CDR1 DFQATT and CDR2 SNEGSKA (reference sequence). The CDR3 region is CSARDNRAFGNTIYF. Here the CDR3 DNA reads TGCAGTGCTAGAGATAACAGGGCATTTGGAAACACCATATATTTT.

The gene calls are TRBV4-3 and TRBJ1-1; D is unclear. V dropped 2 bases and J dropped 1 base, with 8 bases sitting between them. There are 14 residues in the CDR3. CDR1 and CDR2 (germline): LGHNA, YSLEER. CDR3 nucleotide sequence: TGCGCCAGCAGCCAACGGCCGGGGAACACTGAAGCTTTCTTT. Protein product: CASSQRPGNTEAFF.

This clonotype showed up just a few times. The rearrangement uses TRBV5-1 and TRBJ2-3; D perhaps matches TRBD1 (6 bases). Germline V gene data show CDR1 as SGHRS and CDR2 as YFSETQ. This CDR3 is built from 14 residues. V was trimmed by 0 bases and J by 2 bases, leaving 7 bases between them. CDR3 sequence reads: CASSLGDTTDTQYF. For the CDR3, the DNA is TGCGCCAGCAGCTTGGGGGACACCACAGATACGCAGTATTTT. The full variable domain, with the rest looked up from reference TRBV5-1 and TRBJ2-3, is KAGVTQTPRYLIKTRGQQVTLSCSPISGHRSVSWYQQTPGQGLQFLFEYFSETQRNKGNFPGRFSGRQFSNSRSEMNVSTLELGDSALYLCASSLGDTTDTQYFGPGTRLTVL.

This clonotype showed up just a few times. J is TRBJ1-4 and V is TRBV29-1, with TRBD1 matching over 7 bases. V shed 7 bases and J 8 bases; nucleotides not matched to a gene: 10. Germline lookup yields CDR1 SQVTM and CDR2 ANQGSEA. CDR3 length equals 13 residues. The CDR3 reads CSAYRGSGEKLFF. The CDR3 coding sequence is TGCAGCGCCTACAGGGGTTCGGGAGAAAAACTGTTTTTT.

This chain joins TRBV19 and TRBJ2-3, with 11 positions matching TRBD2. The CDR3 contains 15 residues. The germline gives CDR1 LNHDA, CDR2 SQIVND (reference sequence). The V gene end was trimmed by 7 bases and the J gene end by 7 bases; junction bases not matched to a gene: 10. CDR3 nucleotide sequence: TGTGCCAGTACCACCCCTCTAGCGGGAGGAAATACGCAGTATTTT. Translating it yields CASTTPLAGGNTQYF.

The CDR3, as DNA: TGTGCCAGCGGCCAGGGGGCGGGCGAGACCCAGTACTTC. This sequence encodes CASGQGAGETQYF. The chain carries TRBV7-2 and TRBJ2-5; 8 positions agree with TRBD1. From germline, CDR1 is SGHTA and CDR2 FQGNSA. CDR3 length: 13 amino acids. Trimming cost V 8 bases and J 5 bases; bases outside gene matches: 7.

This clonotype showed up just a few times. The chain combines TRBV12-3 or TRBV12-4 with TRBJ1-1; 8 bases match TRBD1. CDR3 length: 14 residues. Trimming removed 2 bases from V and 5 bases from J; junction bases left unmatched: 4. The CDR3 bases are TGTGCCAGCAGTTTAACAGGGGGTAGGACTGAAGCTTTCTTT. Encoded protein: CASSLTGGRTEAFF.

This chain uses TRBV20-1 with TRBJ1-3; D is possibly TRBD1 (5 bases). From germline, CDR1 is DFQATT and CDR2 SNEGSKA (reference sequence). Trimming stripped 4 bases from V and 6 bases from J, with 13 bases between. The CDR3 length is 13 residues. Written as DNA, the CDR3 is TGCAGTGCTAAGCAGGGTACAGAAAACACCATATATTTT. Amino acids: CSAKQGTENTIYF.

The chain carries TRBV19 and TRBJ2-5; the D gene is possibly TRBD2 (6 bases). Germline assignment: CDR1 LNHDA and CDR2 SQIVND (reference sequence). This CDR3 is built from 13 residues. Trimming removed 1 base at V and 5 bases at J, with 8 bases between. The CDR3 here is CASSIGLVETQYF. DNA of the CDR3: TGTGCCAGTAGTATAGGACTAGTGGAGACCCAGTACTTC.

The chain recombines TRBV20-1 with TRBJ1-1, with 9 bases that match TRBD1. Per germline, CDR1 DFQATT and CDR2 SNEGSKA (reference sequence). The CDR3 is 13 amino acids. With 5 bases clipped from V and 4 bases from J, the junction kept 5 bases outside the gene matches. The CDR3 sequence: CSALPGQGTEAFF. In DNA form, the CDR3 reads TGCAGTGCTTTACCGGGACAGGGCACTGAAGCTTTCTTT.

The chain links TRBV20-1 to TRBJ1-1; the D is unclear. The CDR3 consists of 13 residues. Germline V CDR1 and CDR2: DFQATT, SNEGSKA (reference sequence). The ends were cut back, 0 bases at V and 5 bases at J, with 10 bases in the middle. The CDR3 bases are TGCAGTGCTAGAGATCCAACGAGGACTGAAGCTTTCTTT. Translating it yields CSARDPTRTEAFF.

CDR3 nucleotide sequence: TGTGCCAGCAGCGTCGGGACTAGTACATACGAGCAGTACTTC. Translating it yields CASSVGTSTYEQYF. This chain links TRBV9 with TRBJ2-7, with 8 nucleotides matching TRBD2. The trim removed 2 bases at V and 4 bases at J, leaving 5 bases unmatched. This CDR3 contains 14 residues. Germline CDR1 reads SGDLS; CDR2 reads YYNGEE.

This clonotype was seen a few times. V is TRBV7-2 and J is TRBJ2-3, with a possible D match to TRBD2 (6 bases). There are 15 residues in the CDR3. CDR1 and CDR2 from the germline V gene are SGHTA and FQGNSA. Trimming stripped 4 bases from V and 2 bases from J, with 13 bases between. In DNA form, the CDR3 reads TGTGCCAGCAGCTCCCGACGGGGGAACACAGATACGCAGTATTTT. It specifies CASSSRRGNTDTQYF.

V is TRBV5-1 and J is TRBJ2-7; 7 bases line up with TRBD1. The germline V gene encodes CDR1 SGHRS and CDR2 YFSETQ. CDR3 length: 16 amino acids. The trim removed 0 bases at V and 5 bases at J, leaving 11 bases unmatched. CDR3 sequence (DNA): TGCGCCAGCAGCTTGGAAGGGGGCCCATATAGCGACGAGCAGTACTTC. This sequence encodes CASSLEGGPYSDEQYF.

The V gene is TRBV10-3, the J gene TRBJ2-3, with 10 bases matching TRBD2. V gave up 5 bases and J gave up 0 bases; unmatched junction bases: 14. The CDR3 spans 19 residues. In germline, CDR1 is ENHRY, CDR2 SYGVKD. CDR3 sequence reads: CAISTYEVAGGPSTDTQYF. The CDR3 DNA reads TGTGCCATCAGTACCTACGAGGTAGCGGGGGGCCCTAGCACAGATACGCAGTATTTT.

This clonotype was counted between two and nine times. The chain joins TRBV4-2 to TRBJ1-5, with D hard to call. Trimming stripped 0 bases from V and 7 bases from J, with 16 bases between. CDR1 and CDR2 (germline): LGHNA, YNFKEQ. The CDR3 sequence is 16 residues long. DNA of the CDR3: TGTGCCAGCAGCCAAGATTTGTGGGGTTCGGGACAGCCCCAGCATTTT. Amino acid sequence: CASSQDLWGSGQPQHF.

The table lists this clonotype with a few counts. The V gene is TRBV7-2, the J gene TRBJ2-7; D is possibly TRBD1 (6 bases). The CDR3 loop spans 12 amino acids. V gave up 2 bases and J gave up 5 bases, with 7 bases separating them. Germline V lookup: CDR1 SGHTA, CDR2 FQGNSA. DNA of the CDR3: TGTGCCAGCAGCTTATCAGGGGACGAGCAGTACTTC. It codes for CASSLSGDEQYF.

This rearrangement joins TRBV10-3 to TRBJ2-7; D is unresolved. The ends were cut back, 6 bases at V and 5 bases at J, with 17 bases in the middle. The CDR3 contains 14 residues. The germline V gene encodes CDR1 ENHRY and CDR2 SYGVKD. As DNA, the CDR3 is TGTGCCATCAGGGCAGGCCCCACGGCCCACGAGCAGTACGTC. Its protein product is CAIRAGPTAHEQYV.